The 21 T cell receptor beta chains given below trace back to one sample, sequenced in a study of preoperative IRX-2 immunotherapy in early breast cancer. Assay: immunoSEQ multiplex PCR; the TCRdb copy retains only in-frame clones and omits some. This table holds 35,000 to 45,000 clones, 60% to 80% found once. This sample's treatment: preoperative locoregional IRX-2 cytokine immunotherapy. This sample comprised tumor tissue, obtained after IRX-2 immunotherapy. Receptors originate from a human donor with breast cancer.

This clone was detected only a few times. The rearrangement joins TRBV7-6 to TRBJ1-6; 7 bases are a match to TRBD1. The CDR3 has 16 residues. With V trimmed by 4 bases and J by 7 bases, 10 bases remained unmatched. Looked up from germline, CDR1 is SGHVS and CDR2 is FNYEAQ. This chain's CDR3 is CASSSNPGTVNSPLHF. CDR3 nucleotide sequence: TGTGCCAGCAGCTCCAACCCCGGGACAGTAAATTCACCCCTCCACTTT.

This clone came up a few times. This rearrangement joins TRBV6-8 to TRBJ2-5; D call uncertain. This CDR3 comprises 13 residues. V was pared by 1 base and J by 2 bases, with 5 bases between. Per the germline V gene, CDR1 is MNHGY and CDR2 is SAAAGT. The CDR3 loop reads CASSYFAQETQYF. Here the CDR3 DNA reads TGTGCCAGCAGTTACTTTGCTCAAGAGACCCAGTACTTC.

CDR3 DNA sequence: TGTGCCAGCACCTGGGGGGGAGGAGGGTACTCCTACAATGAGCAGTTCTTC. It is translated as CASTWGGGGYSYNEQFF. The rearrangement uses TRBV11-1 and TRBJ2-1; 7 bases are shared with TRBD2. Germline-derived CDR1 and CDR2 are SGHAT and FQDESV (reference sequence). V lost 7 bases, J lost 0 bases, and 12 bases stayed unmatched. The CDR3 totals 17 residues.

The chain links TRBV23-1 to TRBJ1-4, with 7 bases identical to TRBD1. TRBV23-1 is designated an ORF whose function remains uncertain. The CDR3 contains 16 residues. The V and J ends lost 6 bases and 7 bases, in that order; junction bases with no gene match: 14. DNA for the CDR3: TGCGCCAGCAGCTTGGGTTTCGGGACAGAAGGTGAAAAACTGTTTTTT. Its translation is CASSLGFGTEGEKLFF.

This chain uses TRBV11-1 with TRBJ2-3; D not resolved. CDR3 length: 14 residues. Germline V gene lookup returns CDR1 SGHAT and CDR2 FQDESV (reference sequence). The germline V and J ends were trimmed by 3 bases and 2 bases, with 9 bases remaining between them. Here the CDR3 DNA reads TGTGCCAGCAGCTTTTTTTCTGACACAGATACGCAGTATTTT. As protein: CASSFFSDTDTQYF.

This clone has more than one count but fewer than ten. The chain has TRBV12-5 and TRBJ2-3; 8 bases line up with TRBD2. CDR1 is LGHNT, CDR2 FRNRAP, per germline. The CDR3 covers 15 residues. The V segment lost 6 bases and the J segment 6 bases; nucleotides outside the gene matches: 11. The CDR3 region is CASGRRSGGPDTQYF. The CDR3 nucleotides are TGTGCTAGTGGCCGGAGGAGCGGGGGCCCCGATACGCAGTATTTT.

This chain uses TRBV30 with TRBJ1-1; perhaps TRBD1 as D (5 bases). Deletions cut 3 bases from V and 4 bases from J, with 12 bases between. In germline, CDR1 is GTSNPN, CDR2 SVGIG (reference sequence). The length of the CDR3 is 13 residues. The chain's CDR3 is CAWRPPGGTEAFF. CDR3 bases: TGTGCCTGGAGACCCCCGGGGGGCACTGAAGCTTTCTTT.

J is TRBJ2-3 and V is TRBV30, with 12 bases that match TRBD2. Germline-derived CDR1 and CDR2 are GTSNPN and SVGIG (reference sequence). This CDR3 region has 13 residues. V was pared by 4 bases and J by 5 bases, with 1 base of the junction left unmatched. The DNA for the CDR3 is TGTGCCTGGATGGGACTAGCGGGAGATACGCAGTATTTT. Translation gives CAWMGLAGDTQYF.

The rearrangement uses TRBV11-3 and TRBJ2-7; a possible D gene is TRBD2 (7 bases). Germline V gene lookup returns CDR1 SGHNT and CDR2 YENEEA. The ends were cut back, 0 bases at V and 1 base at J, with 10 bases in the middle. This CDR3 comprises 15 residues. DNA for the CDR3: TGTGCCAGCAGCTTAGAGGGGGGGCTATCCTACGAGCAGTACTTC. As protein: CASSLEGGLSYEQYF.

The chain links TRBV18 to TRBJ1-1, with D unresolved. V lost 6 bases, J lost 1 base, and 9 bases lay in between. This CDR3 spans 13 amino acids. Germline CDR1 reads KGHSH; CDR2 reads LQKENI. In DNA form, the CDR3 reads TGTGCCAGCTCCCCCGGGGAGAACACTGAAGCTTTCTTT. Translated, it gives CASSPGENTEAFF. Full variable domain (remainder filled in from reference TRBV18 and TRBJ1-1): NAGVMQNPRHLVRRRGQEARLRCSPMKGHSHVYWYRQLPEEGLKFMVYLQKENIIDESGMPKERFSAEFPKEGPSILRIQQVVRGDSAAYFCASSPGENTEAFFGQGTRLTVV.

The chain carries TRBV14 and TRBJ2-1; TRBD2 matches 14 bases. The CDR3 contains 17 residues. Germline V gene data show CDR1 as SGHDN and CDR2 as FVKESK. V lost 4 bases, J lost 5 bases, and 7 bases stayed unmatched. The CDR3 bases are TGTGCCAGCAGCCTCCTAGGGACTAGCGGGAGCGACAATGAGCAGTTCTTC. Amino acids: CASSLLGTSGSDNEQFF. Full variable domain (remainder filled in from reference TRBV14 and TRBJ2-1): EAGVTQFPSHSVIEKGQTVTLRCDPISGHDNLYWYRRVMGKEIKFLLHFVKESKQDESGMPNNRFLAERTGGTYSTLKVQPAELEDSGVYFCASSLLGTSGSDNEQFFGPGTRLTVL.

The J gene is TRBJ1-2, the V gene TRBV6-4; tentatively, D is TRBD1 (5 bases). The CDR3 loop spans 13 amino acids. Germline V gene lookup returns CDR1 MRHNA and CDR2 SNTAGT. V lost 3 bases to trimming and J lost 5 bases, with 10 bases between them. This CDR3 reads CASSERQWYGYTF. The CDR3 coding sequence is TGTGCCAGCAGTGAGAGACAGTGGTATGGCTACACCTTC.

This chain joins TRBV6-8 and TRBJ2-7; 10 nucleotides line up with TRBD1. With 10 bases clipped from V and 4 bases from J, the junction kept 13 bases outside the gene matches. Germline V lookup: CDR1 MNHGY, CDR2 SAAAGT. This CDR3 is built from 15 residues. The CDR3 here is CAIRSSGTGVYEQYF. Here the CDR3 DNA reads TGTGCCATCAGATCCTCCGGGACAGGGGTTTACGAGCAGTACTTC.

The chain uses TRBV7-4 and TRBJ1-3; no firm D call. CDR3 size: 14 residues. Germline-derived CDR1 and CDR2 are SGHVT and SQSDAQ. Trimming removed 6 bases from V and 2 bases from J, with 11 bases in between. The CDR3 coding sequence is TGTGCCAGCAGTATCCGGACGGCTGGAAACACCATATATTTT. Translating gives CASSIRTAGNTIYF.

By share, this clone counts as medium-sized. V is TRBV11-3 and J is TRBJ1-5; no reliable D call. V was shortened by 3 bases and J by 4 bases, with 13 bases between the two germline ends. The CDR3 totals 15 residues. Per germline, CDR1 SGHNT and CDR2 YENEEA. CDR3 sequence: CASSLLHQDNQPQHF. As DNA, the CDR3 is TGTGCCAGCAGCTTGTTACATCAGGATAATCAGCCCCAGCATTTT.

The chain combines TRBV5-1 with TRBJ2-7; TRBD1 agrees at 9 bases. This CDR3 contains 15 residues. The germline CDR1 and CDR2 sequences are SGHRS and YFSETQ. V was clipped by 4 bases and J by 0 bases; unmatched bases: 5. Here the CDR3 DNA reads TGCGCCAGCAGCCCGAGGGACAGGGCCTCCTACGAGCAGTACTTC. Amino acid sequence: CASSPRDRASYEQYF.

V and J are TRBV19 and TRBJ1-2; 10 nucleotides align to TRBD1. The CDR3 sequence is 14 residues long. CDR1 LNHDA and CDR2 SQIVND come from the germline V gene (reference sequence). Trimming at V came to 10 bases and at J to 2 bases, leaving 7 bases not matched to a gene. The DNA for the CDR3 is TGTGCCACCCAACGGGGACAGGGGAACTATGGCTACACCTTC. Its translation is CATQRGQGNYGYTF.

This clone was observed once. The genes are TRBV5-1 and TRBJ2-1; a possible D gene is TRBD1 (6 bases). The CDR3 length is 15 residues. The V end was cut by 5 bases, the J end by 2 bases, with 14 bases between. Germline-derived CDR1 and CDR2 are SGHRS and YFSETQ. The CDR3 DNA follows: TGCGCCAGCAGACCTGAGGGGGTGACCTACAATGAGCAGTTCTTC. Translation gives CASRPEGVTYNEQFF.

The V and J genes are TRBV5-1 and TRBJ1-2; 7 bases align to TRBD1. J gave up 1 base and V 4 bases, and 4 bases lay outside the gene matches. The CDR3 spans 14 residues. Germline V CDR1 and CDR2: SGHRS, YFSETQ. CDR3 loop: CASSPRDSNYGYTF. The CDR3, as DNA: TGCGCCAGCAGCCCCCGGGACAGTAACTATGGCTACACCTTC.

The chain joins TRBV5-1 to TRBJ2-5, with 8 positions matching TRBD2. CDR3 length: 15 amino acids. V was clipped by 4 bases and J by 4 bases; unmatched bases: 9. Germline CDR1 and CDR2: SGHRS and YFSETQ. The CDR3 sequence is CASSTSGTSGETQYF. The DNA of the CDR3 is TGCGCCAGCAGCACTTCTGGCACTAGCGGAGAGACCCAGTACTTC.

The rearrangement uses TRBV7-6 and TRBJ1-4; D perhaps matches TRBD1 (5 bases). From germline, CDR1 is SGHVS and CDR2 FNYEAQ. CDR3 length: 15 residues. The germline V and J ends were trimmed by 5 bases and 8 bases, with 18 bases remaining between them. The CDR3 sequence: CASSPPGGYYEKLFF. As DNA, the CDR3 is TGTGCCAGCAGCCCGCCCGGGGGGTACTACGAAAAACTGTTTTTT. Full variable domain (rest looked up from reference TRBV7-6 and TRBJ1-4): GAGVSQSPRYKVTKRGQDVALRCDPISGHVSLYWYRQALGQGPEFLTYFNYEAQQDKSGLPNDRFSAERPEGSISTLTIQRTEQRDSAMYRCASSPPGGYYEKLFFGSGTQLSVL.